Described below is a single T cell receptor (beta chain) sequence and its context. Its antigen remains unidentified. This table comes from immunoSEQ multiplex PCR, and its TCRdb copy is limited to in-frame clones, with some not included. This sample has around 74,000 clones, with 70% to 85% found just once. The sample belongs to a study of OX40 agonist ivuxolimab in advanced cancers. Study at large: The dose-escalation cohort was approximately 80% male, with a mean age of 60 years, ranging roughly 23 to 79.

Whole-study findings and limits: Undetermined was the antigen specificity of the expanded peripheral T cells.

V was pared by 3 bases and J by 2 bases, with 2 bases between. This CDR3 has 12 residues. Germline CDR1 reads LNHDA; CDR2 reads SQIVND (reference sequence). The material sequenced was CD4+ or CD8+ T cells sorted from blood, taken in a trial of the OX40 agonist ivuxolimab. The receptor's source is an adult with an advanced solid tumor such as melanoma, head and neck, liver or kidney cancer. The chain has TRBV19 and TRBJ1-3; D gene uncertain. CDR3 protein: CASSIPGNTIYF. The CDR3 DNA follows: TGTGCCAGTAGTATTCCTGGAAACACCATATATTTT.